These 30 T cell receptor beta chains came from one sample sequenced in a study of shared clonotypes between healthy human individuals. Data came from immunoSEQ multiplex PCR; TCRdb stores just in-frame clones and leaves some out. Altogether about 1 million clones are present, roughly 80% being singletons, with the ten largest covering approximately 1.5%. Sequenced sample: memory CD4+ T cells sorted from blood. Noted subset: CD45RA-negative fraction. These receptor sequences come from a man aged 18 to 35 in good health.

The chain joins TRBV25-1 to TRBJ1-1; 7 nucleotides line up with TRBD1. Germline loops: CDR1 MGHDK, CDR2 SYGVNS. V lost 4 bases and J lost 4; bases outside the gene matches: 6. The CDR3 sequence is 14 residues long. Here the CDR3 reads CASSGQGGSTEAFF. In DNA, the CDR3 is TGTGCCAGCAGTGGACAGGGTGGAAGCACTGAAGCTTTCTTT.

The J gene is TRBJ2-1, the V gene TRBV7-2; D call uncertain. Germline V CDR1 and CDR2: SGHTA, FQGNSA. V was pared by 5 bases and J by 9 bases, with 11 bases between. The CDR3 is 12 amino acids. The CDR3 DNA follows: TGTGCCAGCAGCCCGACCGGGTTTGAGCAGTTCTTC. Translated: CASSPTGFEQFF.

On this clone: In the same sample, other DNA sequences code for this CDR3. CDR3: CASSLSGGTDTQYF. The CDR3 DNA reads TGTGCCAGCAGCTTAAGTGGTGGCACAGATACGCAGTATTTT. J is TRBJ2-3 and V is TRBV7-9, with no clear D. This CDR3 is 14 amino acids long. The ends were cut back, 2 bases at V and 1 base at J, with 7 bases in the middle. Germline V gene lookup returns CDR1 SEHNR and CDR2 FQNEAQ (reference sequence).

The chain links TRBV11-2 to TRBJ2-1; the match to TRBD2 covers 10 bases. This CDR3 is 16 amino acids long. The ends lost 2 bases at V and 9 bases at J; junction bases unmatched: 10. In germline, CDR1 is SGHAT, CDR2 FQNNGV. The CDR3 region is CASSLRELAGRTEQFF. CDR3 in DNA: TGTGCCAGCAGCTTACGTGAACTAGCGGGAAGGACTGAGCAGTTCTTC.

This clone showed up just once. The chain's CDR3 is CASSPLHATEAFF. The CDR3, as DNA: TGTGCCAGCTCACCCTTACACGCGACTGAAGCTTTCTTT. The chain combines TRBV18 with TRBJ1-1; no reliable D call. Trimming pared 3 bases from V and 5 bases from J, leaving 10 bases between. CDR3 length equals 13 residues. CDR1 is KGHSH, CDR2 LQKENI, per germline.

V is TRBV4-3 and J is TRBJ2-5; D unclear. The CDR3 contains 14 residues. V lost 0 bases and J lost 5, with 10 bases in between. Germline V lookup: CDR1 LGHNA, CDR2 YSLEER. This CDR3 reads CASSQDLTLETQYF. The CDR3 DNA follows: TGCGCCAGCAGCCAAGATTTAACCTTGGAGACCCAGTACTTC.

The chain is built from TRBV2 and TRBJ1-4; D possibly corresponds to TRBD1 (5 bases). Trimming pared 8 bases from V and 10 bases from J, leaving 17 bases between. This CDR3 comprises 13 residues. CDR1 SNHLY and CDR2 FYNNEI come from the germline V gene. The CDR3 nucleotides read TGTGCCAGCGCCGGGACGGCCGAGGGAAAACTGTTTTTT. It is translated as CASAGTAEGKLFF.

The chain recombines TRBV5-1 with TRBJ1-6, with D tentatively TRBD1 (6 bases). Germline loops: CDR1 SGHRS, CDR2 YFSETQ. V lost 2 bases to trimming and J lost 1 base, with 10 bases between them. The CDR3 contains 16 residues. As DNA, the CDR3 is TGCGCCAGCAGCTTAGCAGGGGAATCCTATAATTCACCCCTCCACTTT. Its protein is CASSLAGESYNSPLHF. The full variable domain, completed using reference TRBV5-1 and TRBJ1-6, is KAGVTQTPRYLIKTRGQQVTLSCSPISGHRSVSWYQQTPGQGLQFLFEYFSETQRNKGNFPGRFSGRQFSNSRSEMNVSTLELGDSALYLCASSLAGESYNSPLHFGNGTRLTVT.

This clone is a singleton in its sample. The CDR3 protein is CASSLTRGVYSGYTF. The DNA of the CDR3 is TGTGCCAGCAGCTTAACGAGGGGAGTCTACAGTGGCTACACCTTC. The chain couples TRBV7-2 to TRBJ1-2, with D perhaps TRBD1 (5 bases). The germline V gene encodes CDR1 SGHTA and CDR2 FQGNSA. V was pared by 2 bases and J by 7 bases, with 17 bases between. This CDR3 is 15 amino acids long. Together with reference TRBV7-2 and TRBJ1-2, the CDR3 gives the full variable domain: GAGVSQSPSNKVTEKGKDVELRCDPISGHTALYWYRQSLGQGLEFLIYFQGNSAPDKSGLPSDRFSAERTGGSVSTLTIQRTQQEDSAVYLCASSLTRGVYSGYTFGSGTRLTVV.

This clone occurred a few times. The sample contains more than one DNA sequence encoding this CDR3. This chain links TRBV18 with TRBJ2-1; D is unclear. The CDR3 totals 14 residues. The germline V and J ends were trimmed by 3 bases and 2 bases, with 8 bases remaining between them. Germline V gene data show CDR1 as KGHSH and CDR2 as LQKENI. CDR3 in DNA: TGTGCCAGCTCACCCGGAGCTCCCTACAATGAGCAGTTCTTC. It codes for CASSPGAPYNEQFF.

This chain joins TRBV12-5 and TRBJ1-2, with 8 bases matching TRBD1. The CDR3 covers 15 residues. V was clipped by 0 bases and J by 4 bases; unmatched bases: 4. Germline V gene sequence: CDR1 LGHNT, CDR2 FRNRAP. The CDR3 DNA reads TGTGCTAGTGGTTTGGTACCAACAGGGGGCTATGGCTACACCTTC. Translation: CASGLVPTGGYGYTF.

The genes are TRBV30 and TRBJ1-4; a possible D gene is TRBD1 (6 bases). Germline assignment: CDR1 GTSNPN and CDR2 SVGIG (reference sequence). The CDR3 contains 14 residues. V dropped 2 bases and J dropped 10 bases, with 17 bases sitting between them. The CDR3 loop reads CAWSLQGGQGKLFF. In nucleotides, the CDR3 is TGTGCCTGGAGTTTACAGGGCGGACAAGGAAAACTGTTTTTT.

This chain connects TRBV5-8 to TRBJ2-1; D gene uncertain. The CDR3 contains 16 residues. The V and J ends lost 0 bases and 1 base respectively, with 11 bases between them. From germline, CDR1 is SGHTS and CDR2 YDEGEE. In DNA, the CDR3 is TGTGCCAGCAGCTTGGGTTTCGAGATTTCCTACAATGAGCAGTTCTTC. Protein sequence: CASSLGFEISYNEQFF.

The chain recombines TRBV10-3 with TRBJ1-5; D gene unclear. Germline-derived CDR1 and CDR2 are ENHRY and SYGVKD. This CDR3 comprises 14 residues. V lost 4 bases and J lost 6, with 13 bases in between. The CDR3 is CAISGEVVSQPQHF. CDR3 DNA sequence: TGTGCCATCAGTGGAGAAGTGGTCTCTCAGCCCCAGCATTTT.

The chain combines TRBV11-2 with TRBJ2-3; D remains ambiguous. The CDR3 consists of 13 residues. Trimming shortened V by 4 bases and J by 2 bases, and 7 bases separated the two germline ends. Germline CDR1 is SGHAT and CDR2 is FQNNGV. CDR3 sequence (DNA): TGTGCCAGCAGCTCCCCATTCACAGATACGCAGTATTTT. This sequence encodes CASSSPFTDTQYF.

This clone was seen only once. This sequence joins TRBV4-1 and TRBJ2-5; the D is unclear. Per the germline V gene, CDR1 is MGHRA and CDR2 is YSYEKL. Trimming removed 1 base at V and 4 bases at J, with 7 bases between. The CDR3 has 13 residues. CDR3 residues: CASSQGRLETQYF. DNA for the CDR3: TGCGCCAGCAGCCAAGGTCGATTAGAGACCCAGTACTTC.

The chain employs TRBV29-1 and TRBJ1-2; D is unresolved. This CDR3 region has 14 residues. Germline V gene sequence: CDR1 SQVTM, CDR2 ANQGSEA. CDR3 amino acids: CSATQTSANYGYTF. CDR3 bases: TGCTCAGCCACACAAACCAGTGCTAACTATGGCTACACCTTC.

This chain links TRBV19 with TRBJ1-5, with 8 bases fitting TRBD1. The CDR3 sequence is 15 residues long. Germline V gene lookup returns CDR1 LNHDA and CDR2 SQIVND (reference sequence). J was trimmed by 4 bases and V by 5 bases; bases with no gene match: 7. CDR3 sequence (DNA): TGTGCCAGTAGTGACGACCGACAGGGGAATCAGCCCCAGCATTTT. Protein product: CASSDDRQGNQPQHF.

The chain employs TRBV15 and TRBJ1-5, with TRBD1 matching over 7 bases. Germline lookup yields CDR1 LNHNV and CDR2 YYDKDF (reference sequence). J was trimmed by 3 bases and V by 1 base; bases with no gene match: 3. The CDR3 covers 15 residues. This chain's CDR3 is CATSRGDRDNQPQHF. The CDR3 DNA follows: TGTGCCACCAGCAGAGGCGACAGGGACAATCAGCCCCAGCATTTT.

The chain has TRBV29-1 and TRBJ1-4; D is possibly TRBD1 (6 bases). Germline CDR1 and CDR2: SQVTM and ANQGSEA. The V and J ends lost 2 bases and 0 bases respectively, with 13 bases between them. The CDR3 loop spans 16 amino acids. The CDR3 region is CSVELGGSTTNEKLFF. The CDR3 DNA reads as TGCAGCGTTGAATTAGGGGGATCAACAACTAATGAAAAACTGTTTTTT.

The chain combines TRBV6-1 with TRBJ2-7, with D perhaps matching TRBD1 (5 bases). The V gene's germline CDR1 is MNHNS and CDR2 SASEGT. The CDR3 totals 14 residues. V was clipped by 7 bases and J by 1 base, with 14 bases between them. In DNA, the CDR3 is TGTGCCAGCACCAACGGGCAGGGATCCTACGAGCAGTACTTC. Residues: CASTNGQGSYEQYF.

V and J are TRBV7-9 and TRBJ2-5; the match to TRBD2 covers 7 bases. Per the germline V gene, CDR1 is SEHNR and CDR2 is FQNEAQ (reference sequence). V was clipped by 6 bases and J by 5 bases; unmatched bases: 12. The CDR3 consists of 15 residues. The CDR3 sequence is CASRLASAGYETQYF. DNA for the CDR3: TGTGCCAGCAGGTTGGCCTCAGCGGGGTACGAGACCCAGTACTTC.

The genes are TRBV27 and TRBJ1-1; perhaps TRBD1 as D (6 bases). CDR3 length equals 14 residues. Deletions cut 3 bases from V and 1 base from J, with 9 bases between. Germline loops: CDR1 MNHEY, CDR2 SMNVEV (reference sequence). Here the CDR3 reads CASSFSDRNTEAFF. DNA for the CDR3: TGTGCCAGCAGTTTCTCGGACAGGAACACTGAAGCTTTCTTT.

The chain combines TRBV18 with TRBJ1-1; D is unresolved. Germline V CDR1 and CDR2: KGHSH, LQKENI. The CDR3 is made up of 17 amino acids. Trimming shortened V by 3 bases and J by 12 bases, and 29 bases separated the two germline ends. The CDR3 here is CASSPVILSTPKAQTFF. The CDR3 DNA reads as TGTGCCAGCTCACCCGTGATTTTATCGACACCAAAGGCTCAAACTTTCTTT. Complete variable domain (other parts from reference TRBV18 and TRBJ1-1): NAGVMQNPRHLVRRRGQEARLRCSPMKGHSHVYWYRQLPEEGLKFMVYLQKENIIDESGMPKERFSAEFPKEGPSILRIQQVVRGDSAAYFCASSPVILSTPKAQTFFGQGTRLTVV.

This clone was detected only once. V usage is TRBV19 and J usage is TRBJ1-1, with 7 bases aligning to TRBD1. The V segment lost 4 bases and the J segment 0 bases; nucleotides outside the gene matches: 2. Germline V lookup: CDR1 LNHDA, CDR2 SQIVND (reference sequence). CDR3 length equals 14 residues. CDR3 sequence: CASSNRGLNTEAFF. The CDR3 region has the DNA TGTGCCAGTAGTAACAGGGGTTTGAACACTGAAGCTTTCTTT.

This clone occurred a few times. This sequence may be a read error, since a much larger clone differs from it by one base. This rearrangement joins TRBV2 to TRBJ2-7, with D maybe TRBD2 (5 bases). This CDR3 is built from 13 residues. Germline V CDR1 and CDR2: SNHLY, FYNNEI. Trimming left V 6 bases short and J 2 bases short, with 11 bases between. CDR3 DNA: TGTGCCAGCAGACCGGACGGGGCCTACGAGCAGTACTTC. Its protein is CASRPDGAYEQYF.

This sequence joins TRBV29-1 and TRBJ2-7, with D possibly being TRBD2 (6 bases). Trimming shortened V by 1 base and J by 2 bases, and 6 bases separated the two germline ends. Germline assignment: CDR1 SQVTM and CDR2 ANQGSEA. The length of the CDR3 is 12 residues. The CDR3 coding sequence is TGCAGCGTTGAAGGGACTACCTACGAGCAGTACTTC. This translates into CSVEGTTYEQYF.

This clone was seen many times. V and J are TRBV27 and TRBJ1-1, with D possibly TRBD1 on 5 matching bases. V gave up 4 bases and J gave up 8 bases, with 11 bases separating them. Germline assignment: CDR1 MNHEY and CDR2 SMNVEV (reference sequence). The CDR3 runs to 12 residues. The DNA of the CDR3 is TGTGCCAGCAGTTACGTGGGGGGGGAAGCTTTCTTT. It is translated as CASSYVGGEAFF.

This clone was detected a few times. The chain is built from TRBV9 and TRBJ1-6; 8 positions match TRBD1. The CDR3 loop spans 14 amino acids. Germline loops: CDR1 SGDLS, CDR2 YYNGEE. V dropped 5 bases and J dropped 7; count of bases not matched to a gene: 5. CDR3 bases: TGTGCCAGCAGGACAGGGGCTACGAATTCACCCCTCCACTTT. This sequence encodes CASRTGATNSPLHF.

There are a few counts of this clone. The chain couples TRBV7-9 to TRBJ2-5; D may correspond to TRBD1 or TRBD2 (6 bases each). Trimming stripped 4 bases from V and 1 base from J, with 25 bases between. In germline, CDR1 is SEHNR, CDR2 FQNEAQ (reference sequence). The length of the CDR3 is 19 residues. The CDR3 loop reads CASSSYWGAVGFIQETQYF. CDR3 DNA sequence: TGTGCCAGCAGCTCCTATTGGGGGGCCGTAGGGTTTATCCAAGAGACCCAGTACTTC.